This entry describes one T cell receptor beta chain. This sample was taken from a study of T cells in Graves' hyperthyroidism and ophthalmopathy. V lost 4 bases and J lost 0, with 15 bases in between. Germline assignment: CDR1 MNHNS and CDR2 SASEGT. The length of the CDR3 is 16 residues. Researchers took RNA transcripts and amplified the TCR beta CDR3 regions from them. TCR CDR3 underwent first-round RT-PCR with the HTBI primer set. TCRdb itself ran the multiplex PCR reads through MiXCR, one entry per CDR3 protein. This table has approximately 500,000 distinct CDR3 sequences, about half appearing once.

This TCR was recovered from a woman younger than 35 with Graves' hyperthyroidism. What was sequenced was peripheral blood or thyroid tissue (not recorded which). The rearrangement joins TRBV6-1 to TRBJ1-1; possibly TRBD1 for D (6 bases). The CDR3: CASSGKSRGMNTEAFF. The CDR3 bases are TGTGCCAGCAGTGGAAAAAGCAGGGGCATGAACACTGAAGCTTTCTTT.